The sequence of this TCR beta chain was determined in a study of Graves' ophthalmopathy and Graves' hyperthyroidism. Amplification of the TCR beta CDR3 regions used RNA transcripts (as template). Second-round multiplex PCR came after first-round RT-PCR with HTBI primers. TCRdb re-derived calls from the multiplex PCR reads in MiXCR, one entry per CDR3 protein. The sample consists of about 1.2 million distinct CDR3 sequences, less than 45% of them appearing once. The CDR3 runs to 19 residues. The V end was cut by 1 base, the J end by 2 bases, with 21 bases between. Germline V gene sequence: CDR1 LNHNV, CDR2 YYDKDF (reference sequence).

Sample: peripheral blood or thyroid tissue (not recorded which). This receptor was obtained from an adult man with Graves' hyperthyroidism. The chain combines TRBV15 with TRBJ1-5; possible D gene TRBD1, 6 bases. The CDR3: CATSRAQTGSLRGNQPQHF. The CDR3 DNA reads TGTGCCACCAGCAGAGCCCAAACAGGGAGCCTTAGGGGCAATCAGCCCCAGCATTTT.